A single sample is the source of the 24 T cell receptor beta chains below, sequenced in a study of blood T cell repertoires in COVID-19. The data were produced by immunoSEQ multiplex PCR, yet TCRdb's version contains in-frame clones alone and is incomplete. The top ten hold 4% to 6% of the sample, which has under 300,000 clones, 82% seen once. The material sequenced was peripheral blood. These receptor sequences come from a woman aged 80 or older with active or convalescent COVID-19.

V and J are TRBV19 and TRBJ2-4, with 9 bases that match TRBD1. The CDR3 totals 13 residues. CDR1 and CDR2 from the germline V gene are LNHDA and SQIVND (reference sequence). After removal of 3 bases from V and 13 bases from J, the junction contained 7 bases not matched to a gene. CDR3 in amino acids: CASSIGAGTGQYF. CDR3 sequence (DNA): TGTGCCAGTAGTATCGGGGCCGGGACAGGGCAGTACTTC.

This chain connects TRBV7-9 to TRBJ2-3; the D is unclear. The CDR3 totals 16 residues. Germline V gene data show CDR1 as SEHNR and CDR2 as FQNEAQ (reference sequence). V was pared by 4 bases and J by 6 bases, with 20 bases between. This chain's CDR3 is CASSSLVGHAEDTQYF. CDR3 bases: TGTGCCAGCAGCTCCCTCGTAGGCCACGCGGAGGATACGCAGTATTTT.

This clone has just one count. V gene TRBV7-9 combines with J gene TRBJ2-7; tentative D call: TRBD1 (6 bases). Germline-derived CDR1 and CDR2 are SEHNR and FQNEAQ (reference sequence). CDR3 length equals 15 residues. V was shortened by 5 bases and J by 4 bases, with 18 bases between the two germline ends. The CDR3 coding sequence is TGTGCCAGCAGCGTGACGAGGGGACACAGGTACGAGCAGTACTTC. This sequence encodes CASSVTRGHRYEQYF.

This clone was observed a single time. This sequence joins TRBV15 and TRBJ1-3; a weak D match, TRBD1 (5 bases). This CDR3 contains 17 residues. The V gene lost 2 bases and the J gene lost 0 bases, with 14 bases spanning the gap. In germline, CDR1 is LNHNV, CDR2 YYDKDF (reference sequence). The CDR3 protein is CATSRPGLLSSGNTIYF. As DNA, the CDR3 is TGTGCCACCAGCAGACCGGGACTCCTCAGCTCTGGAAACACCATATATTTT.

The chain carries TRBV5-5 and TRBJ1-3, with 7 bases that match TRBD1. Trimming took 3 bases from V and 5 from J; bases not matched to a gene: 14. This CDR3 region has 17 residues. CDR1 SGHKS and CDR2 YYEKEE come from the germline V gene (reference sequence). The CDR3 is CASSSQISRDRRNTIYF. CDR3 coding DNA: TGTGCCAGCAGCTCCCAGATTTCCCGGGACAGAAGAAACACCATATATTTT.

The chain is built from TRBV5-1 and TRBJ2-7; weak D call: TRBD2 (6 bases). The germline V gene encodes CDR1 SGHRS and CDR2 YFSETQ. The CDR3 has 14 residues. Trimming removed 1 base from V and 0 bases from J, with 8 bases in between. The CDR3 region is CASSLSGGSYEQYF. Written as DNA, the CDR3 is TGCGCCAGCAGCTTGTCCGGGGGCTCCTACGAGCAGTACTTC. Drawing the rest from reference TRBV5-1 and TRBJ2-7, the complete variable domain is KAGVTQTPRYLIKTRGQQVTLSCSPISGHRSVSWYQQTPGQGLQFLFEYFSETQRNKGNFPGRFSGRQFSNSRSEMNVSTLELGDSALYLCASSLSGGSYEQYFGPGTRLTVT.

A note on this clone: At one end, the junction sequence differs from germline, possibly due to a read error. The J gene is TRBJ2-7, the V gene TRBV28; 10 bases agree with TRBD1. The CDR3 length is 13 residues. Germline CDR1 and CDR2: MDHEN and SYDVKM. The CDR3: CASSLPDGQGESF. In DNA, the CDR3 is TGTGCCAGCAGTTTACCCGACGGACAGGGGGAGTCCTTC.

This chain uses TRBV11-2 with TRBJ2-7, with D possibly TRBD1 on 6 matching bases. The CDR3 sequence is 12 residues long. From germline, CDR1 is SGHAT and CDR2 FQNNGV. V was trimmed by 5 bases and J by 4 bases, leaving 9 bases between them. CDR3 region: CASSTRGYEQYF. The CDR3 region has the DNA TGTGCCAGCAGCACGAGGGGGTACGAGCAGTACTTC.

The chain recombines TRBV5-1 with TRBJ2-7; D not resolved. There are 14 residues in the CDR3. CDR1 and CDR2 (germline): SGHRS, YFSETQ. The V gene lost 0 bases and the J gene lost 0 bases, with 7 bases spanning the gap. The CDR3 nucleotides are TGCGCCAGCAGCTTGGAGACAAGCTCCTACGAGCAGTACTTC. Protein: CASSLETSSYEQYF.

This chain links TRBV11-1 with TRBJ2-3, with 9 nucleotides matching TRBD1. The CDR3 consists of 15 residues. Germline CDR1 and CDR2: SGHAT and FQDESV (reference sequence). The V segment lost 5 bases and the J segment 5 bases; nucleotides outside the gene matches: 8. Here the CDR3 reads CASSLPGQGRDTQYF. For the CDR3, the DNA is TGTGCCAGCAGCCTTCCGGGACAGGGCAGAGATACGCAGTATTTT.

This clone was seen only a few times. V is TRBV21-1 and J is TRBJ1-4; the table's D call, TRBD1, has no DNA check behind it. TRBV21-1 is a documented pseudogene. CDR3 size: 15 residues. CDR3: CASSGHPDRPEKLFF. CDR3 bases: TGTGCCAGCAGCGGACACCCGGACAGGCCTGAAAAACTGTTTTTT.

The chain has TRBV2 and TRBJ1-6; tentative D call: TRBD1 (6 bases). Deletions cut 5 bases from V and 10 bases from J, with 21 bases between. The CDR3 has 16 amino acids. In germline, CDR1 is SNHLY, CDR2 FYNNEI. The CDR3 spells CASSTDRTQIGSPLHF. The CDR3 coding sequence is TGTGCCAGCAGTACTGACAGGACGCAGATTGGGTCACCCCTCCACTTT.

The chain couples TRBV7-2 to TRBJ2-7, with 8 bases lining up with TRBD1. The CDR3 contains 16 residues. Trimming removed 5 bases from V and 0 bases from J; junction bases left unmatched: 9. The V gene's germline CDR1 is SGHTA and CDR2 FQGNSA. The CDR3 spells CASSRTTGTGSYEQYF. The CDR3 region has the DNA TGTGCCAGCAGCCGCACTACGGGGACAGGCTCCTACGAGCAGTACTTC.

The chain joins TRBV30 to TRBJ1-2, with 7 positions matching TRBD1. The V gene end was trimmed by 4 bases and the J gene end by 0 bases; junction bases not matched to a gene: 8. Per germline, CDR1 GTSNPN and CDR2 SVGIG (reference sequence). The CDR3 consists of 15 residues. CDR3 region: CAWNKGTAPNYGYTF. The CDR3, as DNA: TGTGCCTGGAACAAAGGGACAGCACCTAACTATGGCTACACCTTC.

Here the CDR3 reads CASSSGTGPNEQFF. The CDR3 DNA reads TGTGCCAGCAGCTCAGGGACAGGGCCCAATGAGCAGTTCTTC. The V call is TRBV11-2, the J call TRBJ2-1, with TRBD1 identical over 9 bases. CDR1 is SGHAT and CDR2 is FQNNGV in the germline V gene. CDR3 size: 14 residues. V gave up 4 bases and J gave up 6 bases; unmatched junction bases: 4. Full variable domain (remainder filled in from reference TRBV11-2 and TRBJ2-1): EAGVAQSPRYKIIEKRQSVAFWCNPISGHATLYWYQQILGQGPKLLIQFQNNGVVDDSQLPKDRFSAERLKGVDSTLKIQPAKLEDSAVYLCASSSGTGPNEQFFGPGTRLTVL.

CDR3: CASSQILTGTYEQYF. The CDR3 region has the DNA TGCGCCAGCAGCCAAATTCTTACAGGGACCTACGAGCAGTACTTC. The chain links TRBV4-1 to TRBJ2-7; the D gene is possibly TRBD1 (6 bases). The CDR3 has 15 residues. CDR1 is MGHRA, CDR2 YSYEKL, per germline. V lost 2 bases, J lost 2 bases, and 13 bases lay in between.

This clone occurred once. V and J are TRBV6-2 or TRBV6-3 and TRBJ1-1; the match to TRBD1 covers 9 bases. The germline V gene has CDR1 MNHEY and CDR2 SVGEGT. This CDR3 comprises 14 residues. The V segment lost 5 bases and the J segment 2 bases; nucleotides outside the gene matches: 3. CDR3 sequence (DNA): TGTGCCAGCAGTCGGGACAGGGATAACACTGAAGCTTTCTTT. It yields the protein CASSRDRDNTEAFF.

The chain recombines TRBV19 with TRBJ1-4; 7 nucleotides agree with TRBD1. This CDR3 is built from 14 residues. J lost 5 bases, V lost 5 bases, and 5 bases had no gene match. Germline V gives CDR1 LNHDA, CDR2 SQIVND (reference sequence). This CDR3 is CASSGTAENEKLFF. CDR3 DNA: TGTGCCAGTAGTGGGACAGCAGAAAATGAAAAACTGTTTTTT.

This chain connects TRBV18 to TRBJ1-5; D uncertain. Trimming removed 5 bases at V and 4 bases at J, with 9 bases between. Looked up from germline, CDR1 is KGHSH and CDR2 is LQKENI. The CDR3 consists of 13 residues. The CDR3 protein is CASSSGLNQPQHF. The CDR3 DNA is TGTGCCAGCTCATCTGGGCTTAATCAGCCCCAGCATTTT. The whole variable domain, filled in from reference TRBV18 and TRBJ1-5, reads NAGVMQNPRHLVRRRGQEARLRCSPMKGHSHVYWYRQLPEEGLKFMVYLQKENIIDESGMPKERFSAEFPKEGPSILRIQQVVRGDSAAYFCASSSGLNQPQHFGDGTRLSIL.

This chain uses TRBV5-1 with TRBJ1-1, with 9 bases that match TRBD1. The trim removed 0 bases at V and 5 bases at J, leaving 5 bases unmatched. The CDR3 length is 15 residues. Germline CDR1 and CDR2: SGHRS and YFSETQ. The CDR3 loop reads CASSLVGQGGTEAFF. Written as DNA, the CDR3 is TGCGCCAGCAGCTTGGTGGGACAGGGAGGGACTGAAGCTTTCTTT.

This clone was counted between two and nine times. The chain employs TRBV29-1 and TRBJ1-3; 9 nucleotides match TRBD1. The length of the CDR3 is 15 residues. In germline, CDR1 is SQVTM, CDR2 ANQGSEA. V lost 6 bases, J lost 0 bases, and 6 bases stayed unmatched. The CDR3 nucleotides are TGCAGCGTCGGACAGGGGCAGAGCTCTGGAAACACCATATATTTT. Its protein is CSVGQGQSSGNTIYF.

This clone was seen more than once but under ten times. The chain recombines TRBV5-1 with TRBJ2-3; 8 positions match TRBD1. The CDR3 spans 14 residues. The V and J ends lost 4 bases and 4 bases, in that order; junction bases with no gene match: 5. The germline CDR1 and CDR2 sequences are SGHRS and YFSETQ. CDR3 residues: CASSPDRGADTQYF. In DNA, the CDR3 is TGCGCCAGCAGCCCCGACAGGGGAGCAGATACGCAGTATTTT.

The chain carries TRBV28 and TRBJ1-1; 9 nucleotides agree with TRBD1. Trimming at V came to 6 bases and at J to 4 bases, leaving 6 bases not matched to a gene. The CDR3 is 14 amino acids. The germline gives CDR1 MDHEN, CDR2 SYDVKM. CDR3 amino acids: CASSPGTGSTEAFF. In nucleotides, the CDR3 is TGTGCCAGCAGCCCTGGGACAGGGAGCACTGAAGCTTTCTTT.

CDR3 DNA sequence: TGTGCCAGCAGTGAGGGGACAGGGGGCTACACCTTC. It is translated as CASSEGTGGYTF. The rearrangement links TRBV25-1 to TRBJ1-2, with 9 bases matching TRBD1. Germline lookup yields CDR1 MGHDK and CDR2 SYGVNS. V shed 3 bases, J shed 8 bases, and the junction held 1 base outside the gene matches. The CDR3 is 12 amino acids.